The present entry profiles one TCR beta chain with its context. Its specific antigen is unknown. Within one base of it there is no much larger clone, and no base qualities were kept. This sample is part of a study of blood T cell repertoires in COVID-19 (dated by TCRdb to between 2020 and 2021). The study in broad terms: Samples from collaborators originated in the United States, Italy and Spain and spanned both the acute and convalescent phases of COVID-19. The material from the prospective study consisted of cDNA or gDNA derived from T cells, B-cell-depleted T cells, or PBMCs. A de-identified subject ID, COVID-19 status, age in years and sex were almost always included in the sample metadata. Subjects who had been exposed to COVID-19, were actively infected with it, or had recovered from it provided the deeply sampled blood TCRbeta repertoires that made up the dataset. Where available, HLA class I and class II types were taken from metadata supplied by the sample provider and were not determined by assay-based typing. The repertoires were released in a freely available public database meant as a resource for research on the immune response to SARS-CoV-2. Samples came from the ongoing ImmuneRACE study (first 160 participants) plus 1,254 subjects from 6 global collaborators.

Summary of the overall study and its limitations: How much clinical and demographic metadata was included differed by source and by participant, and the metadata was provided uncurated.

The CDR3, cysteine through phenylalanine, is 14 amino acids long. Only the CDR3 part of the read is kept: 42 bases, read in frame from the first base. Via the germline V gene, CDR1 is KGHSH and CDR2 LQKENI. A distance of 13 bases separates the germline ends of V and J, which lose 3 bases and 4 bases respectively. Collaborating institutions collected whole blood in K2EDTA tubes following their own protocols. Collaborator samples were shipped for TCRbeta analysis as frozen whole blood, isolated PBMCs, or DNA extracted from either sample type. The immunoSEQ Assay, a bias-controlled multiplex PCR, was used to amplify TCRbeta CDR3 regions from genomic DNA. Under the source paper's analysis protocol: The number of nucleated cells in each sample was estimated by amplification of reference gene primers within the assay. To quantify the absolute abundance of each unique TCRbeta CDR3 rearrangement, sequence reads were collapsed and filtered. For each sample, productive Simpson clonality was calculated as the square root of Simpson's diversity index over productive rearrangements. Held by TCRdb, this immuneACCESS table contains in-frame sequences only and omits some clones. Under half of the omission traces to an unresolved V gene where checked; the cause of the rest is unknown. That table furnishes V, J and clone size, whereas the DNA furnished D and trimming. This sample gives roughly 87,000 clones in total; around 83% of them show up just once. The ten top clones hold more than 2% of the sample.

The rearrangement joined TRBV18 to TRBJ2-7; a tentative D call is TRBD1 (7 bases match). The source of this sequence is an older woman with acute or convalescent COVID-19. Material for sequencing was peripheral blood. The nucleotide sequence reads as follows: TGTGCCAGCTCACCTGACAGGGCGGGATACGAGCAGTACTTC. Translated, this gives CASSPDRAGYEQYF.